These 20 T cell receptor beta chains originate from one sample sequenced in a study of CD8 T cells in ankylosing spondylitis. TCRdb reanalysed the 5' RACE reads using MiXCR and keeps one entry per CDR3 protein. The sample records roughly 120,000 distinct CDR3 sequences, approximately 13% being singletons. Material: blood, either unsorted or a sorted T cell fraction (not recorded which). The origin of the receptors is a female donor with ankylosing spondylitis or in good health (not recorded which).

This clonotype turned up a few times. V usage is TRBV7-8 and J usage is TRBJ1-1, with TRBD1 identical over 7 bases. V gave up 5 bases and J gave up 1 base; unmatched junction bases: 7. CDR1 and CDR2 from the germline V gene are SGHVS and FQNEAQ. The CDR3 totals 15 residues. CDR3 amino acids: CASSALGQSNTEAFF. DNA for the CDR3: TGTGCCAGCAGCGCGCTGGGACAGTCGAACACTGAAGCTTTCTTT.

This clonotype was counted many times. The V gene is TRBV20-1, the J gene TRBJ2-3, with 7 bases aligning to TRBD2. The CDR3 totals 15 residues. V was clipped by 0 bases and J by 7 bases; unmatched bases: 10. Germline CDR1 reads DFQATT; CDR2 reads SNEGSKA (reference sequence). This chain's CDR3 is CSARDLADEKYTQYF. The CDR3 DNA follows: TGCAGTGCTAGAGATCTAGCGGATGAAAAATATACGCAGTATTTT.

Notes on this clonotype: The junction departs from germline at one end; a sequencing error may be responsible. The chain joins TRBV28 to TRBJ1-5, with no clear D. This CDR3 is 13 amino acids long. The germline CDR1 and CDR2 sequences are MDHEN and SYDVKM. CDR3 sequence (DNA): TGTGCCAGCAGTTTGGAGGTGCGTCAGCCCCATCATTTT. Its translation: CASSLEVRQPHHF.

This clonotype was observed a few times. V is TRBV30 and J is TRBJ2-2; no definite D call. CDR1 is GTSNPN, CDR2 SVGIG, per germline (reference sequence). The CDR3 runs 14 residues. Trimming took 0 bases from V and 2 from J, leaving 7 bases between them. CDR3 sequence (DNA): TGTGCCTGGAGTGTAGTTGGAAACACCGGGGAGCTGTTTTTT. Amino acid sequence: CAWSVVGNTGELFF.

This chain links TRBV18 with TRBJ2-7; D remains ambiguous. Germline CDR1 reads KGHSH; CDR2 reads LQKENI. This CDR3 is built from 18 residues. Trimming took 2 bases from V and 7 from J, leaving 27 bases between them. CDR3 region: CASSPSLPSGTILREQYF. DNA for the CDR3: TGTGCCAGCTCACCATCTTTACCTTCGGGCACAATCCTTCGGGAGCAGTACTTC.

This clonotype was recorded at least ten times. The chain employs TRBV20-1 and TRBJ2-5, with 13 bases matching TRBD2. Looked up from germline, CDR1 is DFQATT and CDR2 is SNEGSKA (reference sequence). Trimming at V came to 6 bases and at J to 5 bases, leaving 15 bases not matched to a gene. This CDR3 contains 17 residues. CDR3 nucleotides: TGCAGTGCGCCCAGCCTAGGGACTAGCGGGATTAGTGAGACCCAGTACTTC. Protein: CSAPSLGTSGISETQYF.

This chain joins TRBV2 and TRBJ1-5, with 8 bases matching TRBD1. The trim removed 6 bases at V and 0 bases at J, leaving 4 bases unmatched. The germline V gene encodes CDR1 SNHLY and CDR2 FYNNEI. CDR3 size: 15 residues. DNA for the CDR3: TGTGCCAGCAGGGACAGGGAAGGTAGCAATCAGCCCCAGCATTTT. It codes for CASRDREGSNQPQHF.

The chain joins TRBV10-2 to TRBJ2-5; 12 bases are shared with TRBD2. Germline V gives CDR1 WSHSY, CDR2 SAAADI. This CDR3 is 14 amino acids long. J was trimmed by 0 bases and V by 8 bases; bases with no gene match: 1. The CDR3 sequence is CASGLAGNQETQYF. The CDR3 DNA follows: TGCGCCAGCGGACTAGCGGGGAACCAAGAGACCCAGTACTTC.

The chain links TRBV5-6 to TRBJ2-7, with 8 bases fitting TRBD2. V was clipped by 1 base and J by 0 bases; unmatched bases: 9. The CDR3 contains 17 residues. Germline CDR1 is SGHDT and CDR2 is YYEEEE. CDR3 sequence reads: CASSLRVGLAGSYEQYF. In DNA form, the CDR3 reads TGTGCCAGCAGCTTGAGGGTTGGGCTAGCGGGCTCCTACGAGCAGTACTTC.

The chain has TRBV2 and TRBJ2-2, with 11 bases lining up with TRBD2. Trimming at V came to 10 bases and at J to 1 base, leaving 5 bases not matched to a gene. The CDR3 is 15 residues long. The germline CDR1 and CDR2 sequences are SNHLY and FYNNEI. In DNA, the CDR3 is TGTGCCACCCGTACTAGCGGGGGGAACACCGGGGAGCTGTTTTTT. This translates into CATRTSGGNTGELFF.

This clonotype was seen more than once but under ten times. This chain links TRBV4-1 with TRBJ2-1, with 10 bases fitting TRBD2. Losses at the gene ends were 3 bases for V and 2 bases for J; bases not matched to a gene: 4. The CDR3 runs to 16 residues. Germline V lookup: CDR1 MGHRA, CDR2 YSYEKL. In DNA, the CDR3 is TGCGCCAGCAGCCAGGGACTAGCGCGGACCTACAATGAGCAGTTCTTC. This sequence encodes CASSQGLARTYNEQFF.

This clonotype was counted between two and nine times. The chain links TRBV12-3 or TRBV12-4 to TRBJ1-2; D remains ambiguous. V lost 6 bases and J lost 8, with 13 bases in between. The CDR3 loop spans 12 amino acids. The CDR3 region is CASSLPKVGYTF. In nucleotides, the CDR3 is TGTGCCAGCAGCTTGCCCAAGGTCGGCTACACCTTC.

V is TRBV7-9 and J is TRBJ2-1; 10 bases line up with TRBD1. With V trimmed by 5 bases and J by 4 bases, 8 bases remained unmatched. This CDR3 has 16 amino acids. Germline lookup yields CDR1 SEHNR and CDR2 FQNEAQ (reference sequence). The CDR3 DNA sequence: TGTGCCAGCAGCCCACCGAGGACAGGGGGGTACAATGAGCAGTTCTTC. Protein product: CASSPPRTGGYNEQFF.

Ten or more counts support this clonotype. The chain recombines TRBV11-2 with TRBJ2-1; D is undetermined. Per germline, CDR1 SGHAT and CDR2 FQNNGV. The V end was cut by 5 bases, the J end by 3 bases, with 5 bases between. This CDR3 region has 12 residues. The CDR3: CASSLYYNEQFF. The CDR3 region has the DNA TGTGCCAGCAGCCTATACTACAATGAGCAGTTCTTC.

This clonotype came up many times. CDR3 sequence: CSARDLAGGLETQYF. CDR3 nucleotide sequence: TGCAGTGCTAGAGACCTAGCGGGGGGGTTAGAGACCCAGTACTTC. This chain uses TRBV20-1 with TRBJ2-5, with 12 bases fitting TRBD2. CDR3 length: 15 amino acids. After removal of 0 bases from V and 4 bases from J, the junction contained 3 bases not matched to a gene. The germline V gene has CDR1 DFQATT and CDR2 SNEGSKA (reference sequence).

This clonotype occurred a few times. V and J are TRBV12-3 or TRBV12-4 and TRBJ2-7; the D gene is possibly TRBD2 (6 bases). Trimming shortened V by 0 bases and J by 4 bases, and 10 bases separated the two germline ends. CDR3 length: 14 residues. The DNA for the CDR3 is TGTGCCAGCAGTTTAGCGGGAGGTTGGTACGAGCAGTACTTC. It codes for CASSLAGGWYEQYF.

The chain employs TRBV12-3 or TRBV12-4 and TRBJ1-1; D might be TRBD1 (5 bases). The CDR3 covers 13 residues. Trimming took off 5 bases at V and 11 bases at J, with 18 bases between the two ends. CDR3 loop: CASSPEFGGDAFF. The CDR3 DNA reads TGTGCCAGCAGTCCCGAGTTTGGGGGGGACGCTTTCTTT.

This chain connects TRBV12-3 or TRBV12-4 to TRBJ1-6, with unresolved D. The CDR3 is 15 amino acids. Trimming shortened V by 6 bases and J by 0 bases, and 9 bases separated the two germline ends. CDR3 in DNA: TGTGCCAGCAGGGAAAGAAGCTCCTATAATTCACCCCTCCACTTT. Translation: CASRERSSYNSPLHF.

The CDR3 protein is CASSRGLAATYEQYF. CDR3 bases: TGTGCCAGCAGTAGGGGACTAGCGGCTACCTACGAGCAGTACTTC. The chain joins TRBV12-3 or TRBV12-4 to TRBJ2-7; TRBD2 matches at 11 bases. The CDR3 extends over 15 amino acids. The J segment lost 2 bases and the V segment lost 5 bases, leaving 5 bases of the junction unmatched.

This clonotype was counted between two and nine times. This chain links TRBV7-6 with TRBJ2-7, with no clear D. This CDR3 is built from 14 residues. Between the trimmed V and J ends, which lost 2 bases and 5 bases, there was a span of 13 bases. Germline CDR1 reads SGHVS; CDR2 reads FNYEAQ. The CDR3 loop reads CASSLYTSSDEQYF. CDR3 in DNA: TGTGCCAGCAGCTTATACACCTCTTCCGACGAGCAGTACTTC.